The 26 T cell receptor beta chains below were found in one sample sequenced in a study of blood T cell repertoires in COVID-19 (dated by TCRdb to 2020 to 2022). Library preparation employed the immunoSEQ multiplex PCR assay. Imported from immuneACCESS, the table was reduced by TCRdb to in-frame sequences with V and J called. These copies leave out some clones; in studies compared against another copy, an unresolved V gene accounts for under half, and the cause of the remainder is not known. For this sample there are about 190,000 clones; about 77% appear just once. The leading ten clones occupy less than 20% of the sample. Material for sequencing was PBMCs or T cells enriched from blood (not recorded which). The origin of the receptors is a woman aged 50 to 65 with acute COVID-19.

Here the CDR3 reads CASSFRQENSPLHF. The DNA for the CDR3 is TGTGCCAGCAGTTTTAGACAGGAAAATTCACCCCTCCACTTT. V is TRBV27 and J is TRBJ1-6; D might be TRBD1 (6 bases). Between the trimmed V and J ends, which lost 3 bases and 7 bases, there was a span of 10 bases. The CDR3 runs to 14 residues. Germline CDR1 MNHEY, CDR2 SMNVEV (reference sequence).

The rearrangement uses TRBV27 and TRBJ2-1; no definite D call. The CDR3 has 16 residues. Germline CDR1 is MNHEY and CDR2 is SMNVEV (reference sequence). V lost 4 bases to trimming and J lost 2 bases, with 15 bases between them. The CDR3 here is CASSWSIPSTYNEQFF. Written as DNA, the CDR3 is TGTGCCAGCAGTTGGTCTATCCCCTCAACCTACAATGAGCAGTTCTTC.

This chain's CDR3 is CASSLTGQTGYTF. Written as DNA, the CDR3 is TGTGCCAGCAGCTTAACTGGGCAGACAGGCTACACCTTC. The V call is TRBV7-3, the J call TRBJ1-2; D ambiguous. CDR3 length: 13 amino acids. Germline loops: CDR1 SGHTA, CDR2 FQGTGA. Trimming pared 0 bases from V and 8 bases from J, leaving 10 bases between.

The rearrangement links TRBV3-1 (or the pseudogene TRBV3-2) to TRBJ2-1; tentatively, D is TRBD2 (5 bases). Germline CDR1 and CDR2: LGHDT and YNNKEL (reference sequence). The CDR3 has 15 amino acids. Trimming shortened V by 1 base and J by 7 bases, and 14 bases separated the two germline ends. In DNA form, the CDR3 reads TGTGCCAGCAGCCAAGTGGTGACTACAAGGAATGAGCAGTTCTTC. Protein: CASSQVVTTRNEQFF.

The CDR3, as DNA: TGTGCCTGGAGCTCGGGGAGACAAGATCAGCCCCAGCATTTT. This encodes CAWSSGRQDQPQHF. J is TRBJ1-5 and V is TRBV30; D call uncertain. This CDR3 contains 14 residues. In germline, CDR1 is GTSNPN, CDR2 SVGIG (reference sequence). V gave up 3 bases and J gave up 5 bases, with 14 bases separating them.

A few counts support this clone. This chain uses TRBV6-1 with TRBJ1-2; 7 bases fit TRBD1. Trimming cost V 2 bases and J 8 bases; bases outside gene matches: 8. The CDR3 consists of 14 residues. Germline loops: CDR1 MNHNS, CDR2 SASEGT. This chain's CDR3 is CASSESVTGLGYTF. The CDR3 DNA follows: TGTGCCAGCAGTGAATCGGTGACAGGGTTAGGCTACACCTTC.

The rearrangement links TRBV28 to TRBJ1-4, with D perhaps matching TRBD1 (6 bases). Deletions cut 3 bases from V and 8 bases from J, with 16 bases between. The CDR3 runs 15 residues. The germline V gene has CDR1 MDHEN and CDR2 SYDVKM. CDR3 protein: CASSFGTLGKEKLFF. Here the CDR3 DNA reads TGTGCCAGCAGTTTCGGGACACTAGGCAAAGAAAAACTGTTTTTT.

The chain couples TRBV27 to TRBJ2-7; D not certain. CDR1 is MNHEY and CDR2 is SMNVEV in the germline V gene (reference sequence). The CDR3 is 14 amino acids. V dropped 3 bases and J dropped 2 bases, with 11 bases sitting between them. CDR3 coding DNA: TGTGCCAGCAGTTTGGATCGAAGCGCCTACGAGCAGTACGTC. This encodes CASSLDRSAYEQYV.

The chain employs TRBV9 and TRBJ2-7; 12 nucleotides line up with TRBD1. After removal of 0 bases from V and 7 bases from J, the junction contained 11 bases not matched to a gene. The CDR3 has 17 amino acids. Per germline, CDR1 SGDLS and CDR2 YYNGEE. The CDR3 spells CASSVERPGQGAREQYV. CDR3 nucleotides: TGTGCCAGCAGCGTAGAGAGACCGGGACAGGGGGCGAGAGAGCAGTACGTC.

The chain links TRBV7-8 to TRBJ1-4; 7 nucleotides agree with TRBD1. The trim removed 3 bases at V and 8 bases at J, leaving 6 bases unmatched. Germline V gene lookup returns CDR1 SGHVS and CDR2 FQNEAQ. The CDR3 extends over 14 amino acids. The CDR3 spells CASSLQGGSEKLFF. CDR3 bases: TGTGCCAGCAGCTTGCAGGGGGGCTCGGAAAAACTGTTTTTT.

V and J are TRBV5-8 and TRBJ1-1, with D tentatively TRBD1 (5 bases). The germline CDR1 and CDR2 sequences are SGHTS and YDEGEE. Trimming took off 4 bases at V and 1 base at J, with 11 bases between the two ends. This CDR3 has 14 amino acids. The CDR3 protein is CASSRTKGNTEAFF. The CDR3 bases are TGTGCCAGCAGCCGGACAAAGGGGAACACTGAAGCTTTCTTT.

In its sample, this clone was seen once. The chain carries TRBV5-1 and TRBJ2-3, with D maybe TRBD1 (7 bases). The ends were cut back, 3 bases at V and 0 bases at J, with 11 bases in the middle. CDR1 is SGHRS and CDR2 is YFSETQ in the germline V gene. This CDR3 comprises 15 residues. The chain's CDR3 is CASSSGGTSTDTQYF. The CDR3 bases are TGCGCCAGCAGCTCAGGGGGGACTAGCACAGATACGCAGTATTTT.

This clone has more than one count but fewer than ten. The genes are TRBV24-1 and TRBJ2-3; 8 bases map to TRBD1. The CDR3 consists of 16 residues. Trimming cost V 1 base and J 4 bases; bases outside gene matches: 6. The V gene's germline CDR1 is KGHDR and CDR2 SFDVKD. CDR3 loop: CATSDLGRGLSDTQYF. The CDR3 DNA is TGTGCCACCAGTGATTTAGGCAGGGGGCTGTCAGATACGCAGTATTTT.

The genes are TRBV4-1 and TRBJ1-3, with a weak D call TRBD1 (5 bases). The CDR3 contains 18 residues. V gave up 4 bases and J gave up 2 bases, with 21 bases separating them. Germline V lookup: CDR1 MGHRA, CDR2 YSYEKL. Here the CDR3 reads CASSPGVGDPGTGNTIYF. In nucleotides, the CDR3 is TGCGCCAGCAGCCCGGGGGTGGGGGACCCGGGCACTGGAAACACCATATATTTT.

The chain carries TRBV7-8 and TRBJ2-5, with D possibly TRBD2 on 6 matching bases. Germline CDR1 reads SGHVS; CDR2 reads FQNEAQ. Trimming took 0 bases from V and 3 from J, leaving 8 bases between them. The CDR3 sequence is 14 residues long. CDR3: CASSLAGEEETQYF. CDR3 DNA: TGTGCCAGCAGCTTAGCCGGGGAGGAAGAGACCCAGTACTTC.

The CDR3 sequence is CASSLATTGGPGDTQYF. CDR3 bases: TGTGCCAGCAGCTTAGCGACGACGGGGGGGCCGGGGGATACGCAGTATTTT. J is TRBJ2-3 and V is TRBV7-2; TRBD2 agrees at 8 bases. Trimming at V came to 0 bases and at J to 6 bases, leaving 11 bases not matched to a gene. The CDR3 covers 17 residues. The germline gives CDR1 SGHTA, CDR2 FQGNSA.

The CDR3 DNA sequence: TGTGCCAGCGGGGCACGAAGTACCACAGATACGCAGTATTTT. Translated: CASGARSTTDTQYF. The chain combines TRBV9 with TRBJ2-3; possibly TRBD1 for D (5 bases). Trimming removed 7 bases at V and 2 bases at J, with 14 bases between. This CDR3 is 14 amino acids long. Per germline, CDR1 SGDLS and CDR2 YYNGEE.

The CDR3 region is CASSIGLWTEAFF. CDR3 DNA sequence: TGTGCCAGTAGTATCGGTCTCTGGACTGAAGCTTTCTTT. V and J are TRBV19 and TRBJ1-1; no reliable D call. This CDR3 spans 13 amino acids. Between the trimmed V and J ends, which lost 3 bases and 5 bases, there was a span of 10 bases. Germline V CDR1 and CDR2: LNHDA, SQIVND (reference sequence).

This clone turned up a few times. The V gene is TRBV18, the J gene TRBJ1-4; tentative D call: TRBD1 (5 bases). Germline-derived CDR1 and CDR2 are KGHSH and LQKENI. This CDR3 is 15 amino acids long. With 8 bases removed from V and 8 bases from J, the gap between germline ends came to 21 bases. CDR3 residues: CASTAYVGLGEKLFF. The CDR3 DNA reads TGTGCCAGCACAGCTTACGTGGGGCTAGGGGAAAAACTGTTTTTT.

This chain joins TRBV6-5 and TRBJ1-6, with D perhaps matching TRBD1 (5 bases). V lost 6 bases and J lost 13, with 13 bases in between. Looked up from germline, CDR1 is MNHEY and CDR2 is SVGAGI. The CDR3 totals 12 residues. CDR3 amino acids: CASREGKGPLHF. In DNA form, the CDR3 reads TGTGCCAGCAGGGAGGGTAAGGGGCCCCTCCACTTT.

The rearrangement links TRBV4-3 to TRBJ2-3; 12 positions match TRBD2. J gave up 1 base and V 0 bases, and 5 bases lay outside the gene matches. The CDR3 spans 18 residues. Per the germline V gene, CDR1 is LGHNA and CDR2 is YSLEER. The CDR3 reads CASSQEPRLAGGTDTQYF. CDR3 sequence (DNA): TGCGCCAGCAGCCAAGAACCGCGACTAGCGGGGGGCACAGATACGCAGTATTTT.

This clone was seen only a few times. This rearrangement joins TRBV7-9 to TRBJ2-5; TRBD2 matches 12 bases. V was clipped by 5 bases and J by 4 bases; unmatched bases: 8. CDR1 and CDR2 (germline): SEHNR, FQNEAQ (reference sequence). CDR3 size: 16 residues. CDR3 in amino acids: CASSLRLAGEGETQYF. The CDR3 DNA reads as TGTGCCAGCAGCCTCAGACTAGCGGGGGAAGGAGAGACCCAGTACTTC.

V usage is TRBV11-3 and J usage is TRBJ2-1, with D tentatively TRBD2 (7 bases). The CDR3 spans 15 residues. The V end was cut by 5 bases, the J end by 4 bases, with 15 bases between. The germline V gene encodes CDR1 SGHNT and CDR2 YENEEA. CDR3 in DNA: TGTGCCAGCAGCATACGGGGGGCCCAATACAATGAGCAGTTCTTC. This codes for CASSIRGAQYNEQFF.

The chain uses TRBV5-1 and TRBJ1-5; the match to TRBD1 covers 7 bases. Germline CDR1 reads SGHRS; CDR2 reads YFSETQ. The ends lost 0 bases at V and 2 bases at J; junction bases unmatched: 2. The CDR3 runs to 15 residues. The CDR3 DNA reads TGCGCCAGCAGCTTGGAAGGGGGCGGCAATCAGCCCCAGCATTTT. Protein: CASSLEGGGNQPQHF.

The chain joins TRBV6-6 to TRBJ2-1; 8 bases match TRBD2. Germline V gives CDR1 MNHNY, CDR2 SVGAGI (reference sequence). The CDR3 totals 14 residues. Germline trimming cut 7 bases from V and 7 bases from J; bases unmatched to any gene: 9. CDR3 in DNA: TGTGCCAGCACCCCGGGGGGGGGAGGTAATGAGCAGTTCTTC. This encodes CASTPGGGGNEQFF.

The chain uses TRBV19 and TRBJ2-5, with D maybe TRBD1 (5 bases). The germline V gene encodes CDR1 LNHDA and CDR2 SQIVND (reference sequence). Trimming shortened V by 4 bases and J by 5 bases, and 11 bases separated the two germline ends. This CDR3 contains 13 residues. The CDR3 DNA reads TGTGCCAGTAGTAATAGACAGAGGGAGACCCAGTACTTC. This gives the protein CASSNRQRETQYF.